A single sample is the source of the 28 T cell receptor beta chains below, sequenced in a study of blood T cell repertoires in COVID-19. Clones were sequenced by immunoSEQ multiplex PCR, and TCRdb holds only the in-frame ones, with some missing. The repertoire holds 9,500 to 12,000 clones, with 88% as singletons. Sequencing used peripheral blood. The receptors come from a human donor in a cohort sampled during active COVID-19.

The chain combines TRBV6-6 with TRBJ2-2, with D maybe TRBD1 (6 bases). The germline V and J ends were trimmed by 2 bases and 1 base, with 8 bases remaining between them. The germline gives CDR1 MNHNY, CDR2 SVGAGI (reference sequence). CDR3 size: 15 residues. CDR3 sequence: CASSYTDRNTGELFF. The CDR3 coding sequence is TGTGCCAGCAGTTACACGGACAGGAACACCGGGGAGCTGTTTTTT.

This clone has just one count. V usage is TRBV4-1 and J usage is TRBJ2-2; tentatively, D is TRBD2 (5 bases). Germline CDR1 reads MGHRA; CDR2 reads YSYEKL. This CDR3 comprises 16 residues. With 1 base removed from V and 0 bases from J, the gap between germline ends came to 9 bases. CDR3 region: CASSQVGGANTGELFF. CDR3 nucleotides: TGCGCCAGCAGCCAAGTCGGAGGCGCGAACACCGGGGAGCTGTTTTTT.

J is TRBJ2-1 and V is TRBV18, with 8 positions matching TRBD2. Germline V gene data show CDR1 as KGHSH and CDR2 as LQKENI. The length of the CDR3 is 14 residues. J gave up 10 bases and V 6 bases, and 11 bases lay outside the gene matches. The CDR3 loop is CASSPGTRRAEQFF. In DNA, the CDR3 is TGTGCCAGCTCCCCCGGGACTAGAAGGGCCGAGCAGTTCTTC.

This clone occurred once. V usage is TRBV29-1 and J usage is TRBJ2-7; D is perhaps TRBD2 (6 bases). The germline V gene has CDR1 SQVTM and CDR2 ANQGSEA. Trimming cost V 3 bases and J 6 bases, with 18 bases left between them. CDR3 size: 14 residues. This CDR3 is CSVEASLGGVEQYF. The CDR3 DNA reads TGCAGCGTTGAGGCGTCCTTGGGAGGTGTCGAGCAGTACTTC.

The J gene is TRBJ2-7, the V gene TRBV15, with 8 bases fitting TRBD1. The junction had 8 bases not matched to a gene; V was cut back by 5 bases and J by 2 bases. This CDR3 region has 15 residues. CDR1 LNHNV and CDR2 YYDKDF come from the germline V gene (reference sequence). In DNA form, the CDR3 reads TGTGCCACCAGCGGGGGGACAGGCGACCCCTACGAGCAGTACTTC. Protein: CATSGGTGDPYEQYF.

The chain carries TRBV19 and TRBJ1-5; D possibly corresponds to TRBD1 (6 bases). Trimming took off 4 bases at V and 2 bases at J, with 9 bases between the two ends. CDR3 length: 14 residues. Per the germline V gene, CDR1 is LNHDA and CDR2 is SQIVND (reference sequence). CDR3 in DNA: TGTGCCAGTAGTAGTAGACAGGGCAATCAGCCCCAGCATTTT. It is translated as CASSSRQGNQPQHF.

The genes are TRBV12-3 or TRBV12-4 and TRBJ2-1; 7 nucleotides line up with TRBD2. The CDR3 contains 13 residues. J gave up 7 bases and V 8 bases, and 8 bases lay outside the gene matches. The CDR3 nucleotides read TGTGCCAGCGAGAAAGCGGGGCATAATGAGCAGTTCTTC. Amino acid sequence: CASEKAGHNEQFF.

CDR3 region: CASSQVSPTGSNYGYTF. The CDR3 DNA sequence: TGCGCCAGCAGCCAAGTGAGTCCGACAGGGTCTAACTATGGCTACACCTTC. The chain uses TRBV4-1 and TRBJ1-2; the match to TRBD1 covers 7 bases. CDR1 and CDR2 from the germline V gene are MGHRA and YSYEKL. Trimming took 1 base from V and 0 from J; bases not matched to a gene: 8. The CDR3 runs 17 residues.

The chain uses TRBV10-1 and TRBJ2-4; TRBD1 matches 10 bases. V lost 6 bases to trimming and J lost 5 bases; unmatched junction nucleotides: 4. CDR3 length: 14 amino acids. In germline, CDR1 is WNHNN, CDR2 SYGVQD (reference sequence). The CDR3 nucleotides read TGCGCCAGCAGAGTGACAGGGGGCCAAAACATTCAGTACTTC. It translates to CASRVTGGQNIQYF.

The chain has TRBV27 and TRBJ1-6; TRBD1 matches at 7 bases. The CDR3 sequence is 14 residues long. Trimming removed 6 bases from V and 9 bases from J; junction bases left unmatched: 8. Germline V lookup: CDR1 MNHEY, CDR2 SMNVEV (reference sequence). The CDR3 here is CASRLDRVGSPLHF. The CDR3 region has the DNA TGTGCCAGCAGGCTAGACAGGGTCGGTTCACCCCTCCACTTT.

This chain uses TRBV4-3 with TRBJ1-3; D perhaps matches TRBD1 (5 bases). CDR1 and CDR2 from the germline V gene are LGHNA and YSLEER. This CDR3 contains 18 residues. V lost 0 bases and J lost 0, with 15 bases in between. The DNA for the CDR3 is TGCGCCAGCAGCCAAGAAAGGCAGGGAATACTCTCTGGAAACACCATATATTTT. Protein product: CASSQERQGILSGNTIYF.

This chain joins TRBV12-3 or TRBV12-4 and TRBJ1-2, with unresolved D. The V gene lost 3 bases and the J gene lost 4 bases, with 9 bases spanning the gap. The CDR3 spans 13 residues. CDR3 in amino acids: CASSLSSTYGYTF. The DNA of the CDR3 is TGTGCCAGCAGTTTGAGCTCAACCTATGGCTACACCTTC.

This clone was seen just once. This sequence joins TRBV6-5 and TRBJ2-7, with no clear D. V shed 2 bases and J shed 0 bases, with 8 bases lying between them. CDR3 length: 14 amino acids. Germline V lookup: CDR1 MNHEY, CDR2 SVGAGI. The CDR3: CASSYGPSSYEQYF. The CDR3 nucleotides read TGTGCCAGCAGTTACGGGCCAAGCTCCTACGAGCAGTACTTC.

This chain connects TRBV9 to TRBJ1-4; D is perhaps TRBD1 (6 bases). CDR1 is SGDLS, CDR2 YYNGEE, per germline. V was trimmed by 2 bases and J by 7 bases, leaving 18 bases between them. The CDR3 is 16 residues long. CDR3 sequence: CASSVGRGISAEKLFF. In DNA, the CDR3 is TGTGCCAGCAGCGTCGGCAGGGGTATATCCGCTGAAAAACTGTTTTTT.

This chain connects TRBV7-3 to TRBJ2-2; 9 bases agree with TRBD1. CDR3 length equals 16 residues. The germline CDR1 and CDR2 sequences are SGHTA and FQGTGA. The V and J ends lost 5 bases and 3 bases, in that order; junction bases with no gene match: 7. In DNA, the CDR3 is TGTGCCAGCAGCGACCGGGACAGGGTGGACACCGGGGAGCTGTTTTTT. As protein: CASSDRDRVDTGELFF.

The chain links TRBV24-1 to TRBJ2-3; no clear D. Trimming removed 3 bases at V and 1 base at J, with 4 bases between. CDR1 is KGHDR and CDR2 is SFDVKD in the germline V gene. The CDR3 spans 13 residues. CDR3: CATSDIGTDTQYF. In nucleotides, the CDR3 is TGTGCCACCAGTGATATAGGCACAGATACGCAGTATTTT.

The chain couples TRBV11-2 to TRBJ2-1, with D perhaps TRBD2 (5 bases). The germline CDR1 and CDR2 sequences are SGHAT and FQNNGV. This CDR3 comprises 13 residues. Trimming removed 0 bases at V and 7 bases at J, with 7 bases between. The CDR3 here is CASSLDRGNEQFF. CDR3 nucleotide sequence: TGTGCCAGCAGCTTAGATCGGGGTAATGAGCAGTTCTTC.

The rearrangement uses TRBV11-2 and TRBJ2-7; 9 bases agree with TRBD2. Germline CDR1 SGHAT, CDR2 FQNNGV. After removal of 1 base from V and 2 bases from J, the junction contained 3 bases not matched to a gene. The CDR3 runs to 15 residues. For the CDR3, the DNA is TGTGCCAGCAGCTTAGCGGGCGGGGGGGCCTACGAGCAGTACTTC. The encoded protein is CASSLAGGGAYEQYF.

This sequence joins TRBV30 and TRBJ1-1; D is perhaps TRBD1 (5 bases). Germline values: CDR1 GTSNPN, CDR2 SVGIG (reference sequence). CDR3 length: 13 residues. V gave up 7 bases and J gave up 4 bases, with 16 bases separating them. CDR3: CASRPREGTEAFF. DNA for the CDR3: TGTGCCTCGAGACCCAGGGAGGGCACTGAAGCTTTCTTT.

For the CDR3, the DNA is TGTGCCAGCACCAACAGGAGGAACAGGGGACACGAGCAGTACTTC. Amino acids: CASTNRRNRGHEQYF. This rearrangement joins TRBV28 to TRBJ2-7, with 7 bases identical to TRBD1. This CDR3 has 15 residues. The J segment lost 5 bases and the V segment lost 7 bases, leaving 14 bases of the junction unmatched. CDR1 is MDHEN and CDR2 is SYDVKM in the germline V gene. Full variable domain (outside the CDR3, taken from reference TRBV28 and TRBJ2-7): DVKVTQSSRYLVKRTGEKVFLECVQDMDHENMFWYRQDPGLGLRLIYFSYDVKMKEKGDIPEGYSVSREKKERFSLILESASTNQTSMYLCASTNRRNRGHEQYFGPGTRLTVT.

The chain employs TRBV2 and TRBJ2-1; 10 bases align to TRBD2. This CDR3 has 15 amino acids. After removal of 5 bases from V and 8 bases from J, the junction contained 9 bases not matched to a gene. Per germline, CDR1 SNHLY and CDR2 FYNNEI. The CDR3 DNA reads TGTGCCAGCAGTCCCCGGACTAGCGGCGAAGATGAGCAGTTCTTC. Translation: CASSPRTSGEDEQFF. The full variable domain, in which reference TRBV2 and TRBJ2-1 provide the parts outside the CDR3, is EPEVTQTPSHQVTQMGQEVILRCVPISNHLYFYWYRQILGQKVEFLVSFYNNEISEKSEIFDDQFSVERPDGSNFTLKIRSTKLEDSAMYFCASSPRTSGEDEQFFGPGTRLTVL.

The genes are TRBV7-8 and TRBJ2-7; D is perhaps TRBD2 (6 bases). The germline V gene encodes CDR1 SGHVS and CDR2 FQNEAQ. The CDR3 consists of 17 residues. The germline V and J ends were trimmed by 5 bases and 0 bases, with 20 bases remaining between them. The DNA of the CDR3 is TGTGCCAGCAGCCCCCGGGTGAGCGGGTCGAGCTCCTACGAGCAGTACTTC. This translates into CASSPRVSGSSSYEQYF.

The genes are TRBV2 and TRBJ2-3; the D is unclear. The V gene's germline CDR1 is SNHLY and CDR2 FYNNEI. Trimming removed 1 base at V and 4 bases at J, with 9 bases between. The CDR3 consists of 14 residues. CDR3 sequence (DNA): TGTGCCAGCAGTGAAGACTCACGCGCAGATACGCAGTATTTT. As protein: CASSEDSRADTQYF.

This clone turned up a few times. J is TRBJ1-2 and V is TRBV12-5; D is unclear. Per germline, CDR1 LGHNT and CDR2 FRNRAP. Trimming cost V 7 bases and J 2 bases, with 11 bases left between them. This CDR3 region has 13 residues. DNA of the CDR3: TGTGCTAGTGCCCTAGACGCGAACTATGGCTACACCTTC. It is translated as CASALDANYGYTF.

The genes are TRBV14 and TRBJ2-5; no clear D. The germline CDR1 and CDR2 sequences are SGHDN and FVKESK. V was trimmed by 0 bases and J by 2 bases, leaving 10 bases between them. The CDR3 sequence is 15 residues long. CDR3 DNA sequence: TGTGCCAGCAGCCAAGATCAGGCCAGACAAGAGACCCAGTACTTC. Translating gives CASSQDQARQETQYF.

The genes are TRBV14 and TRBJ2-5, with D maybe TRBD2 (6 bases). The CDR3 loop spans 14 amino acids. V was shortened by 0 bases and J by 5 bases, with 10 bases between the two germline ends. CDR1 is SGHDN, CDR2 FVKESK, per germline. CDR3 coding DNA: TGTGCCAGCAGCCAAGATCGGGGGAGGGAGACCCAGTACTTC. Protein sequence: CASSQDRGRETQYF.

The chain employs TRBV4-1 and TRBJ1-2; D ambiguous. The CDR3 totals 11 residues. Germline CDR1 MGHRA, CDR2 YSYEKL. V was trimmed by 1 base and J by 14 bases, leaving 11 bases between them. CDR3 DNA sequence: TGCGCCAGCAGCCAAGTCAAGCGATTAACCTTC. Its protein is CASSQVKRLTF.

V gene TRBV30 combines with J gene TRBJ2-2; TRBD2 is a possible D gene (5 bases). CDR1 and CDR2 (germline): GTSNPN, SVGIG (reference sequence). The CDR3 is 13 residues long. Trimming cost V 2 bases and J 12 bases, with 16 bases left between them. The CDR3 DNA sequence: TGTGCCTGGAGTTCAGTCAGGCGGGTTCAGCTGTTTTTT. Translating it yields CAWSSVRRVQLFF.